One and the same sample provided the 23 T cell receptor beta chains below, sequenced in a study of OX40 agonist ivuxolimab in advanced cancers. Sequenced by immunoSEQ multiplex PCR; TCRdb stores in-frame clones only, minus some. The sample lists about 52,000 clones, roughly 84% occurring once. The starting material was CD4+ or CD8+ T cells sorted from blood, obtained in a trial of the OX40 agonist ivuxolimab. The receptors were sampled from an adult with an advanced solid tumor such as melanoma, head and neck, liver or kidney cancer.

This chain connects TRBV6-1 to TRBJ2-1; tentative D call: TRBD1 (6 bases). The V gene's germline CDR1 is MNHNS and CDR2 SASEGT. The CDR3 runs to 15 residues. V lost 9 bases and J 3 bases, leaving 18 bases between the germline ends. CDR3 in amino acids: CASSSDWDIYNEQFF. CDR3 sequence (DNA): TGTGCCAGTAGTTCAGATTGGGACATCTACAATGAGCAGTTCTTC.

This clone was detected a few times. CDR3: CASSVPGQGTYEQYF. DNA for the CDR3: TGTGCCAGCTCAGTCCCGGGACAGGGAACCTACGAGCAGTACTTC. This sequence joins TRBV18 and TRBJ2-7; 9 bases align to TRBD1. Trimming cost V 5 bases and J 2 bases; bases outside gene matches: 7. The CDR3 runs 15 residues. The germline V gene has CDR1 KGHSH and CDR2 LQKENI.

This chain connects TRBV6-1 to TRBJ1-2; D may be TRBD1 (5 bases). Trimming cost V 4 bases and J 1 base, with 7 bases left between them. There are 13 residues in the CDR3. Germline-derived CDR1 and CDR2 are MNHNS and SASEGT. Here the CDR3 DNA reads TGTGCCAGCAGTGTGGGGGGTAACTATGGCTACACCTTC. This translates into CASSVGGNYGYTF.

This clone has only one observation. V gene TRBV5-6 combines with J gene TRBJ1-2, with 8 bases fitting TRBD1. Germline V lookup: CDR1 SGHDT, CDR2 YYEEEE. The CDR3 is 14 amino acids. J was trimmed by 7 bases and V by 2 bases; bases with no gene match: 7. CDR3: CASSLPQGQGGYTF. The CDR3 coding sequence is TGTGCCAGCAGCTTACCCCAAGGACAGGGTGGCTACACCTTC.

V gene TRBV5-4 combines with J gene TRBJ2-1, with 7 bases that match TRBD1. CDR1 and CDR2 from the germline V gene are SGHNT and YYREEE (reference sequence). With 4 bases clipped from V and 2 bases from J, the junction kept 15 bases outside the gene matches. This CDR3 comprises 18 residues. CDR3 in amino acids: CASSPGAGGALTYNEQFF. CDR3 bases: TGTGCCAGCAGCCCCGGGGCAGGGGGTGCCCTAACCTACAATGAGCAGTTCTTC.

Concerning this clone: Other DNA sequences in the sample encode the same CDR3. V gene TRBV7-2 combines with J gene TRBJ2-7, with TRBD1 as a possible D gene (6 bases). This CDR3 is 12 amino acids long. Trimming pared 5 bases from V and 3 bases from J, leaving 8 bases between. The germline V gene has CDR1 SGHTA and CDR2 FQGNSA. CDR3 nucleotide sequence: TGTGCCAGCAGCCAGGGGCTCTACGAGCAGTACTTC. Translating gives CASSQGLYEQYF.

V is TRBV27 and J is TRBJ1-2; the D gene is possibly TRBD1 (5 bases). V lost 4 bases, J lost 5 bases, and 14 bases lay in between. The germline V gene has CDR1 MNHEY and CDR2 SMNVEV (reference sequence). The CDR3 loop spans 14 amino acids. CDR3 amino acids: CASSSITGGYGYTF. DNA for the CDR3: TGTGCCAGCAGTTCCATAACAGGCGGGTATGGCTACACCTTC.

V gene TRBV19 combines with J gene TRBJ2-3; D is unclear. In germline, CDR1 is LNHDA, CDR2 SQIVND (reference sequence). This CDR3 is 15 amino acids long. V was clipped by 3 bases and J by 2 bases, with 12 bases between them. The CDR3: CASSIRAQNTDTQYF. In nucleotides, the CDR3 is TGTGCCAGTAGTATCCGGGCGCAGAACACAGATACGCAGTATTTT.

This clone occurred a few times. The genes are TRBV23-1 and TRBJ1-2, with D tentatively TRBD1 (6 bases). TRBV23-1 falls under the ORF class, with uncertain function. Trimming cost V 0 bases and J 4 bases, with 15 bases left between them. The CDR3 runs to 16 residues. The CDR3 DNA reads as TGCGCCAGCAGTCAATCGTTTGCCGGGGGCGGCTATGGCTACACCTTC. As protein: CASSQSFAGGGYGYTF.

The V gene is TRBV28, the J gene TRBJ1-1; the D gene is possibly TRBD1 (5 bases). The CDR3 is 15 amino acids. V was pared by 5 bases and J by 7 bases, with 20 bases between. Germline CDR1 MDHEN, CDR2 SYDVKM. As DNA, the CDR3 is TGTGCCAGCAGTCTCCCGATCCTTGGGGCCGATGAAGCTTTCTTT. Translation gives CASSLPILGADEAFF.

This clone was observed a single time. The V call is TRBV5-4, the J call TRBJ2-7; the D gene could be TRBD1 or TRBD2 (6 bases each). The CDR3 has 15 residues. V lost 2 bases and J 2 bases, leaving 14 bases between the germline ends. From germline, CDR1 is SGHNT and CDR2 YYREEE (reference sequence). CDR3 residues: CASSFDPGAPYEQYF. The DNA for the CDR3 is TGTGCCAGCAGCTTCGACCCGGGGGCTCCCTACGAGCAGTACTTC.

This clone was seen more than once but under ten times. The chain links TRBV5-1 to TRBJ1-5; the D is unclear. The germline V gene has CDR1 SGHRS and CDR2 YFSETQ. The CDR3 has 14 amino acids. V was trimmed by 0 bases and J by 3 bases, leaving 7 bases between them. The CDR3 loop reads CASSLGANNQPQHF. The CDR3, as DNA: TGCGCCAGCAGCTTGGGGGCGAACAATCAGCCCCAGCATTTT.

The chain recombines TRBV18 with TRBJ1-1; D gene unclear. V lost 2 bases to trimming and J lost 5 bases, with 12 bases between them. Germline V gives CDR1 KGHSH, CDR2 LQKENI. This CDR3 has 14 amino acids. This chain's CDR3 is CASSPNLDQTEAFF. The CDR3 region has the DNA TGTGCCAGCTCACCAAACCTGGACCAGACTGAAGCTTTCTTT.

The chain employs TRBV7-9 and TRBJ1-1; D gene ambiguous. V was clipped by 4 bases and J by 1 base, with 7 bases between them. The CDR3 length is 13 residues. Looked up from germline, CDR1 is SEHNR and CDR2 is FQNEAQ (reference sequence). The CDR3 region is CASSSSSNTEAFF. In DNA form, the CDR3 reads TGTGCCAGCAGCTCCTCGTCGAACACTGAAGCTTTCTTT.

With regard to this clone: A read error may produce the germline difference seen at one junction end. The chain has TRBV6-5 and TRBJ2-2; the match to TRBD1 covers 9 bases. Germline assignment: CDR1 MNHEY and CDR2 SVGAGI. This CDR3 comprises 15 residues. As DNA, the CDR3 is TGTGCCAGCGGTATACAGGGGGCGAAAACCGGGGAGCTGTTTTTT. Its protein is CASGIQGAKTGELFF.

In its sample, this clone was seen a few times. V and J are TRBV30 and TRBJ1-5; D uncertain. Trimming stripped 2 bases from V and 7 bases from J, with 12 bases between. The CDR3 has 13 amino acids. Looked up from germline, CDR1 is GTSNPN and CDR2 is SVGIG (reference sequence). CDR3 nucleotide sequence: TGTGCCTGGAGTCCCCAAGCGGGACAGCCCCAGCATTTT. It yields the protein CAWSPQAGQPQHF.

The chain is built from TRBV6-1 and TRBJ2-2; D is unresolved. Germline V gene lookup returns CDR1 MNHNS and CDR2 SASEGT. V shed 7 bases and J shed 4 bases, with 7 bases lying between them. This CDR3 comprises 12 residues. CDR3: CASKVSTGELFF. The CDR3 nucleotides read TGTGCCAGCAAAGTCAGCACCGGGGAGCTGTTTTTT.

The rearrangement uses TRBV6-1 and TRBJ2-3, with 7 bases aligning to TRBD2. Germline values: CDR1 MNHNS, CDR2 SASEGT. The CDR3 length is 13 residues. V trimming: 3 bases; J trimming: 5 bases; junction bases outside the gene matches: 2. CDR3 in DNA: TGTGCCAGCAGTGACAGGGAGGGAGATACGCAGTATTTT. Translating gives CASSDREGDTQYF.

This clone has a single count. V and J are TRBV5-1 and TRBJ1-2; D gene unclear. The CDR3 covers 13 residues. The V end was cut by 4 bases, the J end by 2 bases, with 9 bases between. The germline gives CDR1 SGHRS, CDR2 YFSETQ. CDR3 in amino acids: CASSTDVNYGYTF. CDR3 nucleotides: TGCGCCAGCAGCACCGACGTAAACTATGGCTACACCTTC. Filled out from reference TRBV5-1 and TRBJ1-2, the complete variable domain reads KAGVTQTPRYLIKTRGQQVTLSCSPISGHRSVSWYQQTPGQGLQFLFEYFSETQRNKGNFPGRFSGRQFSNSRSEMNVSTLELGDSALYLCASSTDVNYGYTFGSGTRLTVV.

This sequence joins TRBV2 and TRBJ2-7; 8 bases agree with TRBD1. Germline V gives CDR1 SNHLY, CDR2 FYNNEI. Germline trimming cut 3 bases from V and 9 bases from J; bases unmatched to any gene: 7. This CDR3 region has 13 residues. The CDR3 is CASSETGDVGQYF. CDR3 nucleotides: TGTGCCAGCAGTGAGACAGGGGATGTGGGGCAGTACTTC.

CDR3 in DNA: TGCGCCAGCATTGTGAGTGGAGACACTGAAGCTTTCTTT. This encodes CASIVSGDTEAFF. This chain connects TRBV10-2 to TRBJ1-1; D remains ambiguous. Trimming took off 7 bases at V and 3 bases at J, with 12 bases between the two ends. CDR1 WSHSY and CDR2 SAAADI come from the germline V gene. There are 13 residues in the CDR3.

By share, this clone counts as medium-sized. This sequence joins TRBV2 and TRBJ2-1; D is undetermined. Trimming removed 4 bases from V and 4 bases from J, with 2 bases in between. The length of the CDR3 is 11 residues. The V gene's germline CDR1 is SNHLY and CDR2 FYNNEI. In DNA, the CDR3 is TGTGCCAGCAGTGGGTACAATGAGCAGTTCTTC. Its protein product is CASSGYNEQFF.

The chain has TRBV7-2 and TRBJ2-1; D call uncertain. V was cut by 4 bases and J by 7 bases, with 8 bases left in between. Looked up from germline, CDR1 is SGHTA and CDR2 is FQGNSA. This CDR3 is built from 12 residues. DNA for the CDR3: TGTGCCAGCAGCTCCTGGAATAATGAGCAGTTCTTC. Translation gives CASSSWNNEQFF.